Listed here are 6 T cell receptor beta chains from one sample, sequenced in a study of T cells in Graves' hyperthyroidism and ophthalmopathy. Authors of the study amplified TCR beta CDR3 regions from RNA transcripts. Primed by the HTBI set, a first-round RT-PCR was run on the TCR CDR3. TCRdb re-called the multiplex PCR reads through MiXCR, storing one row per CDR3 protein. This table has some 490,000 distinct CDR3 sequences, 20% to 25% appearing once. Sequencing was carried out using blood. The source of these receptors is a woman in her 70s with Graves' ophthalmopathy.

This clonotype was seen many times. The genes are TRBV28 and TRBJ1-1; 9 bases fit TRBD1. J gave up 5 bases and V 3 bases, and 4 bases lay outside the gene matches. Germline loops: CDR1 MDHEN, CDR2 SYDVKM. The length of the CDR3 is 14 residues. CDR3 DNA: TGTGCCAGCAGTTTGGGGGACAGGGCGACTGAAGCTTTCTTT. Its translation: CASSLGDRATEAFF.

CDR3 coding DNA: TGCGCCAGCAGCGCCCAGGACAGCCGATCCTCGGGCTACACCTTC. Translating gives CASSAQDSRSSGYTF. The chain couples TRBV5-1 to TRBJ1-2, with D perhaps matching TRBD1 (6 bases). Germline V gene data show CDR1 as SGHRS and CDR2 as YFSETQ. The CDR3 contains 15 residues. The V end lost 4 bases, the J end lost 8 bases, and 21 bases lay between the germline ends.

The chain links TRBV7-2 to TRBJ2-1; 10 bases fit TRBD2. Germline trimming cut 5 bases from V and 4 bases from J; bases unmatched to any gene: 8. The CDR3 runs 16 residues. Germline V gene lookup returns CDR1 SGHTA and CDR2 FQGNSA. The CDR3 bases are TGTGCCAGCAGCACGCTAGCGGGAGTCTCTTACAATGAGCAGTTCTTC. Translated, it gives CASSTLAGVSYNEQFF.

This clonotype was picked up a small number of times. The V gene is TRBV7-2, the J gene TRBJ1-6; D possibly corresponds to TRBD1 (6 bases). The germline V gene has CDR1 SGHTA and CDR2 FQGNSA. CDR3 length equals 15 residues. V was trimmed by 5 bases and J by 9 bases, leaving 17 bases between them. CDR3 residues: CASSNTGWIGSPLHF. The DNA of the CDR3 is TGTGCCAGCAGCAACACAGGGTGGATTGGTTCACCCCTCCACTTT. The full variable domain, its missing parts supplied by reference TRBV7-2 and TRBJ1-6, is GAGVSQSPSNKVTEKGKDVELRCDPISGHTALYWYRQSLGQGLEFLIYFQGNSAPDKSGLPSDRFSAERTGGSVSTLTIQRTQQEDSAVYLCASSNTGWIGSPLHFGNGTRLTVT.

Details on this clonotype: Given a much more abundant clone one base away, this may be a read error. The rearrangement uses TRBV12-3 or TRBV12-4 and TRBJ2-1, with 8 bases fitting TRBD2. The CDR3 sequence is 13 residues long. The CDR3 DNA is TGTGCCAGCAGTTGGACTAGCCAGGATGAGCGGTTCTTC. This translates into CASSWTSQDERFF.

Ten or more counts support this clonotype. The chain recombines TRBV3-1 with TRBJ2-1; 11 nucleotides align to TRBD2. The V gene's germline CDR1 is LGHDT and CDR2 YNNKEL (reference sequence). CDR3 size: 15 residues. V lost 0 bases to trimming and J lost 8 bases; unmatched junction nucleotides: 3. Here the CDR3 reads CASSQETSGSYEQFF. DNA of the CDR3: TGTGCCAGCAGCCAAGAAACTAGCGGGAGTTATGAGCAGTTCTTC.